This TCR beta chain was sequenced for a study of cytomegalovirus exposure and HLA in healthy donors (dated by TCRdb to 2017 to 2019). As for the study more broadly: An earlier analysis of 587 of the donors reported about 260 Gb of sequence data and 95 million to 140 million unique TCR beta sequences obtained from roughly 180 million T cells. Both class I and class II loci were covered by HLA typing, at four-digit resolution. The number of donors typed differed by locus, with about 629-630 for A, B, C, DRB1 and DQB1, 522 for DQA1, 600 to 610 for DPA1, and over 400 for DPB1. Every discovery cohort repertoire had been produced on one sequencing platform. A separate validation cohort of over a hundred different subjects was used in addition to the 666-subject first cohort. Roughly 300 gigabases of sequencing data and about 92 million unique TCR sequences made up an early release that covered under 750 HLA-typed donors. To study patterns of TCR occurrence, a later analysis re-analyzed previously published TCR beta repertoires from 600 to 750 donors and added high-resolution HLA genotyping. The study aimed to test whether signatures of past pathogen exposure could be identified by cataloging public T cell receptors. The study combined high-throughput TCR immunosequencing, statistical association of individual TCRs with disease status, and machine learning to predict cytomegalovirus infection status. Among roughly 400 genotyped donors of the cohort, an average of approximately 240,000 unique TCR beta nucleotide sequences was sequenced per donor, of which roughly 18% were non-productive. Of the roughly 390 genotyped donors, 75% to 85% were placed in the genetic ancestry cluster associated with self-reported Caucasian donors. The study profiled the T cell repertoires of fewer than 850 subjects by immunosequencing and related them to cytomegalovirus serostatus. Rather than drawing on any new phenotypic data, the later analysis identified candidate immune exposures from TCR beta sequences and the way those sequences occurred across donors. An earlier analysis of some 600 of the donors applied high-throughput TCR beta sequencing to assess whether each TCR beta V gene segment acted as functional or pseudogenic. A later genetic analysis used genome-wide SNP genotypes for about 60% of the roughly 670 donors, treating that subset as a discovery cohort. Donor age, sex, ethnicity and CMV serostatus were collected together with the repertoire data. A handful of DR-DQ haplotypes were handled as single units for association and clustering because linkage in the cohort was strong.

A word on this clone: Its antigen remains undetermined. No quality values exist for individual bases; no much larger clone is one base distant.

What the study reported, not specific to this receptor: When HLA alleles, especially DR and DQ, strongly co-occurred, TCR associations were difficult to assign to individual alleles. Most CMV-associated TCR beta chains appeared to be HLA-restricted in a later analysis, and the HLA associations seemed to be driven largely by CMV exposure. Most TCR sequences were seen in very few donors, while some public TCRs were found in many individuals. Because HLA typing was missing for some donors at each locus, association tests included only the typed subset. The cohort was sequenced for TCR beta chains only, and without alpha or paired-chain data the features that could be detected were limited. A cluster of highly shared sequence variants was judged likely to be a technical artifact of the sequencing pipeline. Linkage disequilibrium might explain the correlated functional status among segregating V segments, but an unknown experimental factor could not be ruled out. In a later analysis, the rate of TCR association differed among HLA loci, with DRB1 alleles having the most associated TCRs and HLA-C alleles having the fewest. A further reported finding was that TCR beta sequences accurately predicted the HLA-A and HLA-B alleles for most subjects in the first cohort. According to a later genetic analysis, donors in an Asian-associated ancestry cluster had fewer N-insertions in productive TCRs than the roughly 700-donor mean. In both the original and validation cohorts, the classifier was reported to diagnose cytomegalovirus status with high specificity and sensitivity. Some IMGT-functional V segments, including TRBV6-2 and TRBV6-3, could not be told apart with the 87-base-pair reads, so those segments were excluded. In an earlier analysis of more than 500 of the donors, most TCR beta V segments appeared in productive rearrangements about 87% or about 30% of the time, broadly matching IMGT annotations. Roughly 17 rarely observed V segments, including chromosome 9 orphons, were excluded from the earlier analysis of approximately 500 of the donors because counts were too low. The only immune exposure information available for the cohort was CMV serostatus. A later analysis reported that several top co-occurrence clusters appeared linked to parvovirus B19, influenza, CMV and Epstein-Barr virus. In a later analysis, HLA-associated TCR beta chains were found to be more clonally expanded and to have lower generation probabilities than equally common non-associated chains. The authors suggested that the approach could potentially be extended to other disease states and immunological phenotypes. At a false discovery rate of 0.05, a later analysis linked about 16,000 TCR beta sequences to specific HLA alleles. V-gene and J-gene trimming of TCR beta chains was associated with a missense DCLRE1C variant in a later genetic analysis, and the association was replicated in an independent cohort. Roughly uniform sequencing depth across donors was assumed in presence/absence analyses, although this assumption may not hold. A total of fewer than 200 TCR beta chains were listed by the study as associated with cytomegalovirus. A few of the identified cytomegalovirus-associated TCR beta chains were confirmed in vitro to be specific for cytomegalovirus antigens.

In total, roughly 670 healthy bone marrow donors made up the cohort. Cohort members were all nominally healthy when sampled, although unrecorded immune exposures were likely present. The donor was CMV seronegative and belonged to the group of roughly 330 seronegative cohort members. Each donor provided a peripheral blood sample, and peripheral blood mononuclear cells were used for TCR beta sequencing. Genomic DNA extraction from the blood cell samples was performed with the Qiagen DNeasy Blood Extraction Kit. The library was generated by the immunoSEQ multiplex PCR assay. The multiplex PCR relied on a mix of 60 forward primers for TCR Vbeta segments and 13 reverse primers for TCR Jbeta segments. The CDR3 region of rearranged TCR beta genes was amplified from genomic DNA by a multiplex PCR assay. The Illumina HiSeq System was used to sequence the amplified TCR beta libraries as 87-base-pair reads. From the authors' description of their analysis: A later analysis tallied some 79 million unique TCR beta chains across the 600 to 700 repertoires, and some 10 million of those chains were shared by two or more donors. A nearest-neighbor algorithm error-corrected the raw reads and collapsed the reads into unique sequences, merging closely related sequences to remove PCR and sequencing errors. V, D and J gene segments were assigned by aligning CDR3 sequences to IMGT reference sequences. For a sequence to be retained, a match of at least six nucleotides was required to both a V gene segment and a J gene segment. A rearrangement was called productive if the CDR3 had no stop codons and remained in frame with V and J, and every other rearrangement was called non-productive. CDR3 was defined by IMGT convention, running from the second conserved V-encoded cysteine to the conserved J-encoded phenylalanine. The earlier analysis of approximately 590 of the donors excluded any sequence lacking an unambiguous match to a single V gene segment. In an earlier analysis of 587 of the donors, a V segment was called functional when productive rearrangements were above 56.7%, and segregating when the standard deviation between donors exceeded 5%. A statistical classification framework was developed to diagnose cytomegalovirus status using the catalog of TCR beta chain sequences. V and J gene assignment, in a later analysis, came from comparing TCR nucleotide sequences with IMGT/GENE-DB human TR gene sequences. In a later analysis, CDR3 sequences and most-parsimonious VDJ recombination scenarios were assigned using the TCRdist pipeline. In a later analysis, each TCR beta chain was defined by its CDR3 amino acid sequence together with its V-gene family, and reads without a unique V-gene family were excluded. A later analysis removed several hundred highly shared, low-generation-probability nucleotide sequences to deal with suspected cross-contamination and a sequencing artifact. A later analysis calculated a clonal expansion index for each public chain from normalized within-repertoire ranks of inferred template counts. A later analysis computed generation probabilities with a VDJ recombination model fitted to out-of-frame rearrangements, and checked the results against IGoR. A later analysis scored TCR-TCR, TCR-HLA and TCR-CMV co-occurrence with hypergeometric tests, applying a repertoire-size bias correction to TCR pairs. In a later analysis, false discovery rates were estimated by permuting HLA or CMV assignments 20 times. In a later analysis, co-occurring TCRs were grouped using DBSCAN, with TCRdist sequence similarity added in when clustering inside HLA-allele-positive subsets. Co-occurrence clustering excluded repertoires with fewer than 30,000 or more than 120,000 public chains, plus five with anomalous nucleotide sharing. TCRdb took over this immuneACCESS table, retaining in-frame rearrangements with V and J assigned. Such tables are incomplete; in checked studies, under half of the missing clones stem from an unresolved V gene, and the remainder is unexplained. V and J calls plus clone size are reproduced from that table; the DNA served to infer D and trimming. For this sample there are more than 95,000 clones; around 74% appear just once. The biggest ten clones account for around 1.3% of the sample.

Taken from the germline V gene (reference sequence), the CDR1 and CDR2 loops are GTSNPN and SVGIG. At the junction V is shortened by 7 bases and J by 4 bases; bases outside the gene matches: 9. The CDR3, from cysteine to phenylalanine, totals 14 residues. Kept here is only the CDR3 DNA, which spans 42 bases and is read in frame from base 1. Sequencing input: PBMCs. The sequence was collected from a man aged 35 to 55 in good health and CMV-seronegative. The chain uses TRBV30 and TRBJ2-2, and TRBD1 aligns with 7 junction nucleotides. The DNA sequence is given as TGTGCCTTAACCCAGGGGGTGGGCACCGGGGAGCTGTTTTTT. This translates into CALTQGVGTGELFF.